This TCR beta chain was captured by sequencing in a study of human T cells and chemical hapten exposure. TCRdb re-derived calls from the RACE reads in MiXCR, one entry per CDR3 protein. This table holds about 15,000 distinct CDR3 sequences, 15% to 20% found once. The CDR3 length is 18 residues. Germline CDR1 and CDR2: ENHRY and SYGVKD. V lost 10 bases, J lost 5 bases, and 30 bases lay in between. Broader study findings: Among TCRs, those above 1 in 1000 frequency were unaffected by DPC sensitization. Patch test scores rose with PT1 expanded TCR counts, a positive correlation.

This clonotype was recorded many times. Its antigen is still unknown. Time point of the sample: patch test 1, 2 weeks after DPC sensitization. The sample's treatment: therapeutic diphenylcyclopropenone sensitization with weekly scalp DPC. Sequencing was performed on whole blood, taken in connection with sensitization to the hapten diphenylcyclopropenone (DPC). The rearrangement links TRBV10-3 to TRBJ2-1, with a tentative D call TRBD1 (9 bases). The sequence was collected from a woman under 40 with alopecia areata. Some clones in this sample may be carry-over from other donors' samples. This CDR3 reads CATHHPDRGLVSNNEQFF. In nucleotides, the CDR3 is TGTGCCACCCACCACCCGGACAGGGGACTAGTGTCGAACAATGAGCAGTTCTTC.